This is a list of T cell receptor beta chains from one sample in a study of blood T cells in healthy people across ages. TCRdb fed the 5' RACE reads into MiXCR, producing one record per CDR3 protein. The top ten hold more than 20% of the sample, which has 1.5 million to 2 million distinct CDR3 sequences, roughly two fifths seen once. Sequenced sample: blood. These receptors were taken from a human donor in good health. Each CDR3 is given without its conserved first and last residue. Where a row states a size, it is once, few, many or the class of an expanded clone; other rows omit it.

V gene: TRBV7-8; clone size: -; CDR3 protein: ASSLAGTEKLV
V gene: TRBV10-3; clone size: -; CDR3 protein: AISDPVKDNYGYT
V gene: TRBV12-3/TRBV12-4; clone size: few; CDR3 protein: ASSPTISYEQY
V gene: TRBV29-1; clone size: few; CDR3 protein: SAVDRGQYEQY
V gene: TRBV2; clone size: few; CDR3 protein: ASRGDEGSFGEAF
V gene: TRBV27; clone size: -; CDR3 protein: ATLGQGHEQY
V gene: TRBV20-1; clone size: -; CDR3 protein: SAPTSGQEAQY
V gene: TRBV10-3; clone size: many; CDR3 protein: ATEEGNTEAF
V gene: TRBV12-3/TRBV12-4; clone size: -; CDR3 protein: ASTTSGGTDTQY
V gene: TRBV7-2; clone size: -; CDR3 protein: ASSPMGSSYEQY
V gene: TRBV28; clone size: -; CDR3 protein: AITGTHGETQY
V gene: TRBV20-1; clone size: -; CDR3 protein: SASGEGAAYEQY
V gene: TRBV25-1; clone size: -; CDR3 protein: ASTPKGRSYEQY
V gene: TRBV4-2; clone size: few; CDR3 protein: ASSQDLKGVGYGYT
V gene: TRBV3-1; clone size: many; CDR3 protein: ASSQDRTYGYT
V gene: TRBV12-3/TRBV12-4; clone size: -; CDR3 protein: ASTDGSGGVVDTQY
V gene: TRBV20-1; clone size: -; CDR3 protein: SARDGTSHHEQY
V gene: TRBV20-1; clone size: -; CDR3 protein: SARNALSETQY
V gene: TRBV4-1; clone size: -; CDR3 protein: ASSQEDRGIYYEQY
V gene: TRBV5-5; clone size: -; CDR3 protein: ASSPRTDSGNTIY
V gene: TRBV29-1; clone size: -; CDR3 protein: SVGGTVGQPQH
V gene: TRBV21-1; clone size: few; CDR3 protein: ASVDSSFEQY
V gene: TRBV9; clone size: -; CDR3 protein: ASSAFGGDYGYT
V gene: TRBV4-1; clone size: once; CDR3 protein: ASSQTTTVNTEAF
V gene: TRBV7-8; clone size: -; CDR3 protein: ASTTNRDRNQPQH